Each of the 24 T cell receptor beta chains below was sequenced from the same sample in a study of identical twins. Each CDR3 protein gets one entry after TCRdb re-called the 5' RACE reads with MiXCR. The sample has approximately 600,000 distinct CDR3 sequences; around 7.5% are singletons. These same data were also listed under a study on yellow fever vaccine responses in identical twins.

What was sequenced was PBMCs. The receptors originated from a woman aged 18-35 years in good health.

This clonotype was observed at least ten times. This chain connects TRBV28 to TRBJ1-1, with D perhaps matching TRBD1 (5 bases). This CDR3 spans 17 amino acids. V lost 5 bases to trimming and J lost 0 bases, with 19 bases between them. In germline, CDR1 is MDHEN, CDR2 SYDVKM. The CDR3 region is CASSPRGQGPLNTEAFF. The DNA for the CDR3 is TGTGCCAGCAGTCCCCGTGGCCAGGGCCCCCTGAACACTGAAGCTTTCTTT.

This rearrangement joins TRBV25-1 to TRBJ2-1; 8 nucleotides align to TRBD2. CDR1 and CDR2 from the germline V gene are MGHDK and SYGVNS. The CDR3 contains 16 residues. The J segment lost 5 bases and the V segment lost 1 base, leaving 7 bases of the junction unmatched. CDR3 bases: TGTGCCAGCAGTGAATTTGGCGGGGGGCAAAACAATGAGCAGTTCTTC. Amino acid sequence: CASSEFGGGQNNEQFF.

The CDR3 DNA sequence: TGTGCCAGCAGGCTCTACCAGGGGTTGGGAACTGAAGCTTTCTTT. Protein product: CASRLYQGLGTEAFF. The chain links TRBV12-3 or TRBV12-4 to TRBJ1-1; TRBD1 is a possible D gene (6 bases). This CDR3 is built from 15 residues. V was pared by 6 bases and J by 5 bases, with 19 bases between.

This clonotype turned up a few times. The V gene is TRBV6-4, the J gene TRBJ2-1; no firm D call. This CDR3 comprises 14 residues. Germline lookup yields CDR1 MRHNA and CDR2 SNTAGT. Trimming took 6 bases from V and 7 from J, leaving 16 bases between them. The CDR3 here is CASSPAPESNEQFF. Written as DNA, the CDR3 is TGTGCCAGCAGCCCGGCTCCGGAGTCAAATGAGCAGTTCTTC.

The chain carries TRBV9 and TRBJ2-7; the D gene is possibly TRBD2 (5 bases). CDR3 length equals 13 residues. Germline V gives CDR1 SGDLS, CDR2 YYNGEE. With 4 bases removed from V and 2 bases from J, the gap between germline ends came to 10 bases. The CDR3 spells CASSTRDTYEQYF. The CDR3 DNA reads TGTGCCAGCAGCACCCGGGATACCTACGAGCAGTACTTC.

About this clonotype: A read error may produce the germline difference seen at one junction end. The chain recombines TRBV6-2 or TRBV6-3 with TRBJ2-1; TRBD1 aligns across 7 bases. This CDR3 contains 14 residues. The germline CDR1 and CDR2 sequences are MNHEY and SVGEGT. CDR3 in DNA: TGTACCAGCAGCCCTCTAGACAGGGAATTCCTTGAGTTCTTC. This gives the protein CTSSPLDREFLEFF.

The chain employs TRBV28 and TRBJ2-1, with D possibly matching TRBD2 (5 bases). Deletions cut 5 bases from V and 9 bases from J, with 11 bases between. CDR1 and CDR2 from the germline V gene are MDHEN and SYDVKM. CDR3 length equals 12 residues. In DNA, the CDR3 is TGTGCCAGCAGTCAGGAGGCAGCTGAGCAGTTCTTC. It is translated as CASSQEAAEQFF.

The rearrangement links TRBV20-1 to TRBJ1-2, with TRBD1 matching over 7 bases. Losses at the gene ends were 6 bases for V and 6 bases for J; bases not matched to a gene: 7. The CDR3 has 12 amino acids. In germline, CDR1 is DFQATT, CDR2 SNEGSKA (reference sequence). This CDR3 is CSARGGVHGYTF. CDR3 nucleotide sequence: TGCAGTGCCCGAGGGGGCGTACATGGCTACACCTTC.

The CDR3 here is CASSHTTTRAEKMDNEQFF. The CDR3 coding sequence is TGTGCCAGCAGCCACACTACAACTAGGGCCGAGAAAATGGACAATGAGCAGTTCTTC. The chain carries TRBV4-2 and TRBJ2-1; TRBD2 might be the D (5 bases). V was shortened by 3 bases and J by 5 bases, with 26 bases between the two germline ends. CDR3 length: 19 residues. CDR1 is LGHNA, CDR2 YNFKEQ, per germline.

At least ten counts were recorded for this clonotype. The V call is TRBV5-1, the J call TRBJ2-5; 8 bases are a match to TRBD1. The CDR3 runs to 15 residues. Germline CDR1 is SGHRS and CDR2 is YFSETQ. The V segment lost 6 bases and the J segment 2 bases; nucleotides outside the gene matches: 9. In nucleotides, the CDR3 is TGCGCCAGCACAACAGGGGGGAGCGGGCAAGAGACCCAGTACTTC. This codes for CASTTGGSGQETQYF.

V gene TRBV6-5 combines with J gene TRBJ1-1; 10 bases agree with TRBD1. The germline V gene encodes CDR1 MNHEY and CDR2 SVGAGI. The CDR3 has 15 residues. V was clipped by 4 bases and J by 5 bases; unmatched bases: 7. CDR3 DNA: TGTGCCAGCAGTTTTGCAGGGACAGGGGTTACTGAAGCTTTCTTT. Translating it yields CASSFAGTGVTEAFF.

This clonotype was counted ten times or more. V usage is TRBV20-1 and J usage is TRBJ1-4; no clear D. This CDR3 spans 11 amino acids. Germline values: CDR1 DFQATT, CDR2 SNEGSKA (reference sequence). The chain's CDR3 is CSYRSGEKLFF. The DNA for the CDR3 is TGCAGCTACCGGAGTGGTGAAAAACTGTTTTTT.

This clonotype was observed a handful of times. The chain combines TRBV3-1 with TRBJ1-1, with 9 bases that match TRBD1. CDR1 is LGHDT, CDR2 YNNKEL, per germline (reference sequence). The CDR3 spans 14 residues. V shed 5 bases and J 6 bases; nucleotides not matched to a gene: 7. CDR3 bases: TGTGCCAGCAGCGTACCCGGGACAGGGCCTGAAGCTTTCTTT. This translates into CASSVPGTGPEAFF.

This clonotype showed up many times. V gene TRBV2 combines with J gene TRBJ2-2, with 7 nucleotides matching TRBD2. CDR1 SNHLY and CDR2 FYNNEI come from the germline V gene. The length of the CDR3 is 13 residues. The junction had 13 bases not matched to a gene; V was cut back by 6 bases and J by 15 bases. The CDR3 spells CASSPIAGRRVFF. The CDR3 coding sequence is TGTGCCAGCAGCCCCATAGCGGGTCGGCGGGTGTTTTTT.

This clonotype was recorded many times. The rearrangement uses TRBV12-3 or TRBV12-4 and TRBJ2-7; 9 nucleotides line up with TRBD2. V shed 1 base and J 4 bases; nucleotides not matched to a gene: 5. This CDR3 comprises 15 residues. The CDR3 loop reads CASSLGLTSGYEQYF. CDR3 bases: TGTGCCAGCAGTTTAGGGTTGACTAGCGGATACGAGCAGTACTTC.

This clonotype was counted ten times or more. The chain uses TRBV3-1 and TRBJ2-1; 12 bases align to TRBD2. Germline V gene lookup returns CDR1 LGHDT and CDR2 YNNKEL (reference sequence). J gave up 0 bases and V 1 base, and 1 base lay outside the gene matches. The CDR3 extends over 17 amino acids. This CDR3 reads CASSQGLAGASYNEQFF. DNA for the CDR3: TGTGCCAGCAGCCAAGGACTAGCGGGAGCCTCCTACAATGAGCAGTTCTTC.

The rearrangement joins TRBV20-1 to TRBJ2-1, with a tentative D call TRBD2 (6 bases). The CDR3 spans 15 residues. Trimming cost V 0 bases and J 7 bases, with 16 bases left between them. Germline V lookup: CDR1 DFQATT, CDR2 SNEGSKA (reference sequence). CDR3 sequence reads: CSARDFREKRNEQFF. CDR3 in DNA: TGCAGTGCTAGAGATTTCCGGGAGAAGAGGAATGAGCAGTTCTTC.

This chain connects TRBV5-5 to TRBJ2-7, with a possible D match to TRBD2 (6 bases). Germline V gene lookup returns CDR1 SGHKS and CDR2 YYEKEE (reference sequence). There are 14 residues in the CDR3. Trimming cost V 1 base and J 3 bases, with 11 bases left between them. The CDR3 DNA reads TGTGCCAGCAGCTTGCGACTAGAAGTCTACGAGCAGTACTTC. This translates into CASSLRLEVYEQYF.

A few counts support this clonotype. The chain combines TRBV12-3 or TRBV12-4 with TRBJ1-6, with a tentative D call TRBD1 (6 bases). V gave up 3 bases and J gave up 9 bases, with 15 bases separating them. The CDR3 contains 15 residues. Here the CDR3 DNA reads TGTGCCAGCAGTTTTTTCGCAGGGGAAGGTTCACCCCTCCACTTT. Translating gives CASSFFAGEGSPLHF.

The CDR3 region has the DNA TGTGCCAGCAGTTTGACAGGTCGGGGGCCAGAGACCCAGTACTTC. Amino acids: CASSLTGRGPETQYF. This chain links TRBV12-3 or TRBV12-4 with TRBJ2-5; D might be TRBD1 or TRBD2, each matching 6 bases. Between the trimmed V and J ends, which lost 3 bases and 4 bases, there was a span of 15 bases. The CDR3 loop spans 15 amino acids.

This chain joins TRBV7-3 and TRBJ2-7; D unclear. The CDR3 is made up of 15 amino acids. Trimming removed 5 bases from V and 0 bases from J, with 14 bases in between. The germline V gene has CDR1 SGHTA and CDR2 FQGTGA. This chain's CDR3 is CASSPSASPSYEQYF. CDR3 bases: TGTGCCAGCAGCCCCTCAGCCTCCCCCTCCTACGAGCAGTACTTC.

This clonotype was counted between two and nine times. The chain employs TRBV5-1 and TRBJ1-1; D is unclear. This CDR3 is built from 14 residues. The V end lost 1 base, the J end lost 0 bases, and 7 bases lay between the germline ends. CDR1 is SGHRS, CDR2 YFSETQ, per germline. The CDR3 nucleotides read TGCGCCAGCAGCTTGAGGAATCTGAACACTGAAGCTTTCTTT. As protein: CASSLRNLNTEAFF.

This clonotype came up a few times. V usage is TRBV20-1 and J usage is TRBJ2-7; no clear D gene. Trimming left V 0 bases short and J 3 bases short, with 9 bases between. The CDR3 totals 13 residues. The germline CDR1 and CDR2 sequences are DFQATT and SNEGSKA (reference sequence). This chain's CDR3 is CSARERVIYEQYF. The CDR3 DNA is TGCAGTGCTAGAGAAAGGGTAATCTACGAGCAGTACTTC.

The sample holds many counts of this clonotype. This chain links TRBV15 with TRBJ2-1, with 10 nucleotides matching TRBD1. With 1 base clipped from V and 5 bases from J, the junction kept 8 bases outside the gene matches. The CDR3 covers 17 residues. Germline lookup yields CDR1 LNHNV and CDR2 YYDKDF (reference sequence). CDR3 amino acids: CATSRGATGGPHNEQFF. CDR3 coding DNA: TGTGCCACCAGCAGAGGGGCGACAGGGGGCCCCCACAATGAGCAGTTCTTC.